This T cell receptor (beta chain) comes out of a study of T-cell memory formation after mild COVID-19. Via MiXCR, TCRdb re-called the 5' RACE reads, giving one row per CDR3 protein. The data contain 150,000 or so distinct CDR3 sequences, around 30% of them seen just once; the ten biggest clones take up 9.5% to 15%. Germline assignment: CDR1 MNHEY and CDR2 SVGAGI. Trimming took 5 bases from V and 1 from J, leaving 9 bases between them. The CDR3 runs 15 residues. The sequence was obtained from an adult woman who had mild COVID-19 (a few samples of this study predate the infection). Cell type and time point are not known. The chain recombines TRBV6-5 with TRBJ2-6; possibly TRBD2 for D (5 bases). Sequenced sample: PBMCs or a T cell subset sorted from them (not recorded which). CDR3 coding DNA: TGTGCCAGCAGTACCGCGGGTTCTGGGGCCAACGTCCTGACTTTC. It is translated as CASSTAGSGANVLTF.